Many counts were recorded for the clone carrying this T cell receptor beta chain. The sample originates from a study of low-dose radiotherapy and immunotherapy resistance in tumors. Study at large: Each patient was administered nivolumab intravenously at 240 mg, which was a flat dose, every two weeks, along with intravenous ipilimumab at 1 mg/kg every six weeks. The study gave patients oral aspirin 300 mg daily for four cycles from cycle 1 day 1.

The J segment lost 3 bases and the V segment lost 0 bases, leaving 4 bases of the junction unmatched. The CDR3 consists of 15 residues. In germline, CDR1 is LGHNA, CDR2 YNFKEQ. Primers targeting TRAV and TRBV primed first-strand cDNA, covering alpha and beta chains. TCRs were put through approximately 20 PCR cycles of amplification with Phusion. A constant-region primer and the V-primer adapter served as the primer pair. TCRdb ran MiXCR on the reads and lists one entry per CDR3 protein. The repertoire holds around 79,000 distinct CDR3 sequences, under 20% seen once, with around 6.1% in the top ten. The time point: before trial treatment. Treatment of the donors consisted of nivolumab and ipilimumab (plus aspirin, low-dose cyclophosphamide and low-dose radiotherapy).

Sequences were derived from PBMCs, sampled before treatment. The chain combines TRBV4-2 with TRBJ2-7, with 8 bases fitting TRBD2. The clonotype originates from a male donor with prostate cancer. CDR3 in amino acids: CASSQERGANYEQYF. The CDR3 bases are TGTGCCAGCAGCCAAGAGCGGGGGGCCAACTACGAGCAGTACTTC.